The clone carrying this T cell receptor (beta chain) was detected only a few times. The use of a sample-barcoded 5' primer and a J-beta primer mix characterized a second PCR of about 7 to 12 cycles. TCRdb independently ran MiXCR on the 5' RACE reads; one entry per CDR3 protein. The data contain hundreds of thousands of distinct CDR3 sequences, about 45% of them singletons. This entry comes from a study of blood T cells in healthy people across ages. Looked up from germline, CDR1 is SGHTA and CDR2 is FQGTGA. This CDR3 contains 13 residues. V dropped 4 bases and J dropped 2 bases, with 7 bases sitting between them.

The specimen sequenced was blood. The receptor comes from a man aged 80 or over in good health. The chain combines TRBV7-3 with TRBJ2-3; D is uncertain. CDR3 protein: CASSSLNTDTQYF. In DNA form, the CDR3 reads TGTGCCAGCAGCTCACTCAACACAGATACGCAGTATTTT.